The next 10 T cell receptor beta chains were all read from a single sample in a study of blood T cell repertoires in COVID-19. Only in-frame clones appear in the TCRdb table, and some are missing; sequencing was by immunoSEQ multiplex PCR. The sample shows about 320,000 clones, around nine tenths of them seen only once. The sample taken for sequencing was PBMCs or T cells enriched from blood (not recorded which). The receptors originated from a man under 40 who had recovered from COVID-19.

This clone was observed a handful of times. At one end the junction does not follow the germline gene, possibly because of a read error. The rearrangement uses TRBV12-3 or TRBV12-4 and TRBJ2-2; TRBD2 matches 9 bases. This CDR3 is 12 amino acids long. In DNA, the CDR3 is TGTGCCAGCAGAACTGTAGGCGGACTAGCGTACTTT. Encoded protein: CASRTVGGLAYF.

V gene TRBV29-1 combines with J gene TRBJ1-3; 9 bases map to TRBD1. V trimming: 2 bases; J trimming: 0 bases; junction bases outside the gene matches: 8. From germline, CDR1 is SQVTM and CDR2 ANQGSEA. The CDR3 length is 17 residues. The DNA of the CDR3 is TGCAGCGTTGAAAAGACAGGGGGGCCTGTCTCTGGAAACACCATATATTTT. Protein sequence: CSVEKTGGPVSGNTIYF.

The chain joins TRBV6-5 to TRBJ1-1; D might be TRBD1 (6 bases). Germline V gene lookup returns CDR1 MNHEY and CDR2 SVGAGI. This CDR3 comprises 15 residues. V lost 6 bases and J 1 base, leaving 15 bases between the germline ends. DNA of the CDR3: TGTGCCAGCAGACCCACGACAGGAGGGAACACTGAAGCTTTCTTT. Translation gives CASRPTTGGNTEAFF.

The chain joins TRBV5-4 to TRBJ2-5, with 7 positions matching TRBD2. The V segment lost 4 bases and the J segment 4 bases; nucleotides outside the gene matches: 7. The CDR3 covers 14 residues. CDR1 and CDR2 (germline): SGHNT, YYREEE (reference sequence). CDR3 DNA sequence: TGTGCCAGCAGCCCCGGGACGGGGGGAGAGACCCAGTACTTC. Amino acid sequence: CASSPGTGGETQYF. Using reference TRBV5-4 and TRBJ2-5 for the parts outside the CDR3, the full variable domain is ETGVTQSPTHLIKTRGQQVTLRCSSQSGHNTVSWYQQALGQGPQFIFQYYREEENGRGNFPPRFSGLQFPNYSSELNVNALELDDSALYLCASSPGTGGETQYFGPGTRLLVL.

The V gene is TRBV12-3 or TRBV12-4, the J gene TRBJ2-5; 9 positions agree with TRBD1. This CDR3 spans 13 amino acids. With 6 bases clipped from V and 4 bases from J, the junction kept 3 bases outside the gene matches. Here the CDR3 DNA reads TGTGCCAGCAGAGTGACAGGGGGAGAGACCCAGTACTTC. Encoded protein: CASRVTGGETQYF.

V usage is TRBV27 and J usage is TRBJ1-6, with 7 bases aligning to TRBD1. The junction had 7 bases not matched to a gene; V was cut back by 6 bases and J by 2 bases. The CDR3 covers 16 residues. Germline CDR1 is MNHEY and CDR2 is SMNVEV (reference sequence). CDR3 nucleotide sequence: TGTGCCAGCAGCCGCACAGGGGTGGCCTATAATTCACCCCTCCACTTT. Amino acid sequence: CASSRTGVAYNSPLHF.

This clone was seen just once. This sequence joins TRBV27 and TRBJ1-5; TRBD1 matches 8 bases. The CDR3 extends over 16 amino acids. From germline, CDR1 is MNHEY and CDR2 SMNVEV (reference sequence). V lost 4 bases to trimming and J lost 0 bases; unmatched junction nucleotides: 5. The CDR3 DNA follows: TGTGCCAGCAGTTCAGGGGGCCCCATTAGCAATCAGCCCCAGCATTTT. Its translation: CASSSGGPISNQPQHF.

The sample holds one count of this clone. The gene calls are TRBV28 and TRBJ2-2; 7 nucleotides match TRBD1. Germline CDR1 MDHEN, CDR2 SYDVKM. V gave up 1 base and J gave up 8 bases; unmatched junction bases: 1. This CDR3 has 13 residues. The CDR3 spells CASSLSGQGELFF. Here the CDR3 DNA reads TGTGCCAGCAGTTTATCGGGACAGGGGGAGCTGTTTTTT.

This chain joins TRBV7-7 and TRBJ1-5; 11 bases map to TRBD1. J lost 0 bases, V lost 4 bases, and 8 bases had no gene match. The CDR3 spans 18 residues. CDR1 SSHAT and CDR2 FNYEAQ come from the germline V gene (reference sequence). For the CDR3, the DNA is TGTGCCAGCAGCTCGGGGACAGGGGGAATGGATAGCAATCAGCCCCAGCATTTT. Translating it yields CASSSGTGGMDSNQPQHF.

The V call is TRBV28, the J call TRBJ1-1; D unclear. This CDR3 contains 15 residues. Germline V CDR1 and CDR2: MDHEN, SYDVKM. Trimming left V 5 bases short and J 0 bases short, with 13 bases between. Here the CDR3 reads CASSEIDTMNTEAFF. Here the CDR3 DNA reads TGTGCCAGCAGTGAAATTGACACAATGAACACTGAAGCTTTCTTT.